This T cell receptor beta chain was sequenced in a study of blood T cell repertoires in COVID-19. Turning to the study itself: Samples taken during acute and convalescent COVID-19 were collected in the United States, Italy and Spain. T cells, B-cell-depleted T cells, or PBMCs supplied cDNA or gDNA.

The V segment lost 2 bases and the J segment 5 bases; nucleotides outside the gene matches: 4. This CDR3 region has 15 residues. Germline values: CDR1 SGHTA, CDR2 FQGNSA. In the source study's methods: The assay estimated nucleated cells by amplifying reference gene primers. This table comes from immunoSEQ multiplex PCR, and its TCRdb copy is limited to in-frame clones, with some not included. V and J calls and clone size are those listed in that table; D and trimming were worked out from the DNA. Of under 300,000 clones in the sample, around four fifths were seen once. The rearrangement joins TRBV7-2 to TRBJ2-2, with 8 bases matching TRBD2. The origin of this receptor is a man aged 50-59 years with acute or convalescent COVID-19. The sequencing input was peripheral blood. CDR3 sequence: CASSLSGRSTGELFF. CDR3 DNA: TGTGCCAGCAGCTTAAGCGGGAGAAGTACCGGGGAGCTGTTTTTT.